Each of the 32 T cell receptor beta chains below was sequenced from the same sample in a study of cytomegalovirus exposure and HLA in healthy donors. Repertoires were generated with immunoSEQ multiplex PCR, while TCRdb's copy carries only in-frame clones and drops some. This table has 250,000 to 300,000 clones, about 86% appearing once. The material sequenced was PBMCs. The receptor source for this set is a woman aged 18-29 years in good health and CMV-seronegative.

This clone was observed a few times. This CDR3 reads CASSHRDYNEQFF. The CDR3 coding sequence is TGTGCCAGTAGTCACAGGGACTACAATGAGCAGTTCTTC. The chain couples TRBV19 to TRBJ2-1; TRBD1 might be the D (6 bases). This CDR3 comprises 13 residues. Looked up from germline, CDR1 is LNHDA and CDR2 is SQIVND (reference sequence). V lost 5 bases, J lost 3 bases, and 8 bases lay in between.

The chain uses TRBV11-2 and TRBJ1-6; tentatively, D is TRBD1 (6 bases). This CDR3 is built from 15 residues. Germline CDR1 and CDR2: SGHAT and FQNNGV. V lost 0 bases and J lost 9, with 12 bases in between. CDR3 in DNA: TGTGCCAGCAGCTTAGAAGGGCAGGGGCCTTCACCCCTCCACTTT. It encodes CASSLEGQGPSPLHF. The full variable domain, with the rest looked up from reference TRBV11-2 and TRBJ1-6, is EAGVAQSPRYKIIEKRQSVAFWCNPISGHATLYWYQQILGQGPKLLIQFQNNGVVDDSQLPKDRFSAERLKGVDSTLKIQPAKLEDSAVYLCASSLEGQGPSPLHFGNGTRLTVT.

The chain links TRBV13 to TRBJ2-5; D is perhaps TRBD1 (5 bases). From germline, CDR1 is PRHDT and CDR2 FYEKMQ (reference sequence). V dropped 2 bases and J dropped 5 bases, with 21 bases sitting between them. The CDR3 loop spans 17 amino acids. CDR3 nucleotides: TGTGCCAGCAGCTTACTTTTGGCAGGGATCGTTGGGGAGACCCAGTACTTC. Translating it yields CASSLLLAGIVGETQYF.

In DNA form, the CDR3 reads TGTGCCAGCAGCTTGGGAGGTCCCGGGGAAAACATTCAGTACTTC. Translated: CASSLGGPGENIQYF. The chain carries TRBV5-4 and TRBJ2-4; TRBD2 might be the D (5 bases). Germline values: CDR1 SGHNT, CDR2 YYREEE (reference sequence). V was pared by 0 bases and J by 5 bases, with 12 bases between. The CDR3 is made up of 15 amino acids.

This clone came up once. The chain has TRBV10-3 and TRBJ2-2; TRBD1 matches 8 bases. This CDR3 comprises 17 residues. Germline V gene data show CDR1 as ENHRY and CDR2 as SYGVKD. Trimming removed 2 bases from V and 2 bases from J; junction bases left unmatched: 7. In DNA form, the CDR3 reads TGTGCCATCAGTGAGCGAGGGACAGGAATTAACACCGGGGAGCTGTTTTTT. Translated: CAISERGTGINTGELFF.

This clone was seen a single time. The CDR3 sequence: CASSLGGGGYEQYF. CDR3 DNA sequence: TGTGCCAGCAGCTTAGGAGGGGGCGGCTACGAGCAGTACTTC. The genes are TRBV7-2 and TRBJ2-7; 7 nucleotides match TRBD1. The V gene's germline CDR1 is SGHTA and CDR2 FQGNSA. CDR3 length: 14 residues. V trimming: 1 base; J trimming: 3 bases; junction bases outside the gene matches: 3.

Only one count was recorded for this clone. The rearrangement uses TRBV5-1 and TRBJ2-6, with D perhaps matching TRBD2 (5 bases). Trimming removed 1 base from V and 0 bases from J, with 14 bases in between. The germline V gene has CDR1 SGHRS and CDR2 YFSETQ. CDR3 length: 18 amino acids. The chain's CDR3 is CASSLRGDPRSGANVLTF. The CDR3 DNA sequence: TGCGCCAGCAGCTTGCGGGGAGATCCCCGCTCTGGGGCCAACGTCCTGACTTTC.

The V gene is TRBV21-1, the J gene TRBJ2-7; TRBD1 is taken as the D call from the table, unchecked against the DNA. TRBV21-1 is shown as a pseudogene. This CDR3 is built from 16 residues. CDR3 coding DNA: TGTGCCAGCAGCAAAGGGTGCAGGGGCGGACCCTACGAGCAGTACTTC. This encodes CASSKGCRGGPYEQYF.

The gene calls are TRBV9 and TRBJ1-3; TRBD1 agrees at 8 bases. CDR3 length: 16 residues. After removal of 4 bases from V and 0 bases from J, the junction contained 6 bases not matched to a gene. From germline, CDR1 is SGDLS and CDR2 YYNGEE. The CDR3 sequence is CASSINTGGSGNTIYF. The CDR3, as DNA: TGTGCCAGCAGCATCAATACAGGGGGCTCTGGAAACACCATATATTTT.

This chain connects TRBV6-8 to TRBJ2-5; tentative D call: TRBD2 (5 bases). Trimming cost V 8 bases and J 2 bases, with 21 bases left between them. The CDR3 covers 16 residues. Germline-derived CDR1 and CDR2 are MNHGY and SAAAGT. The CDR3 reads CASCHSVAHKQETQYF. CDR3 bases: TGTGCCAGCTGCCATTCGGTAGCGCATAAACAAGAGACCCAGTACTTC.

The CDR3 sequence is CASRGLAGGRRDTQYF. The CDR3 DNA follows: TGTGCCAGCAGAGGACTAGCGGGGGGTAGAAGAGATACGCAGTATTTT. This sequence joins TRBV11-2 and TRBJ2-3, with 14 nucleotides matching TRBD2. The J segment lost 5 bases and the V segment lost 6 bases, leaving 7 bases of the junction unmatched. The CDR3 is 16 residues long. Germline CDR1 SGHAT, CDR2 FQNNGV.

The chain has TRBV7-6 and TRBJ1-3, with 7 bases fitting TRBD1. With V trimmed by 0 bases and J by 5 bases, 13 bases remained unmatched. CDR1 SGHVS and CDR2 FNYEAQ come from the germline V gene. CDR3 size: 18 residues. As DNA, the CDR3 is TGTGCCAGCAGCTTAGCCGTACGACAGGGTCCAGCGCGAAACACCATATATTTT. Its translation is CASSLAVRQGPARNTIYF.

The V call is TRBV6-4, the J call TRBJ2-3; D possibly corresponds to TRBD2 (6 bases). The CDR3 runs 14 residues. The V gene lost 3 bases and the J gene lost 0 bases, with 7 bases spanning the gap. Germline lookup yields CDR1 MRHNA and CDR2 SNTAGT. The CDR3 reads CASSEEGSTDTQYF. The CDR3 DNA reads TGTGCCAGCAGTGAGGAGGGTAGCACAGATACGCAGTATTTT.

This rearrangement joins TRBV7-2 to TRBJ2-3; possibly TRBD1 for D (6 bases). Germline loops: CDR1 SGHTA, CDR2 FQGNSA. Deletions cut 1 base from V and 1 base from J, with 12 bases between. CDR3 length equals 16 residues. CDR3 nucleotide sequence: TGTGCCAGCAGCTTAGTTCCGGGACACGGCACAGATACGCAGTATTTT. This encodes CASSLVPGHGTDTQYF.

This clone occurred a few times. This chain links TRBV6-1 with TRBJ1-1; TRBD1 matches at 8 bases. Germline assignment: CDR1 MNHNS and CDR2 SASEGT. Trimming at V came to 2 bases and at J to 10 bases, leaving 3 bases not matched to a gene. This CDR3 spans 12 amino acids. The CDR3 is CASSERTGRAFF. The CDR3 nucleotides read TGTGCCAGCAGTGAAAGGACAGGGAGAGCTTTCTTT.

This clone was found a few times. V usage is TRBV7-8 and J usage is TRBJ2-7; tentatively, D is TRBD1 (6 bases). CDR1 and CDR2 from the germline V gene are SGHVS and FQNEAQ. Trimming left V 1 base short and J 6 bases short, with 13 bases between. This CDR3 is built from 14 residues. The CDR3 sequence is CASSLVRGDGEQYF. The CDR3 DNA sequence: TGTGCCAGCAGCTTAGTCAGGGGTGACGGCGAGCAGTACTTC.

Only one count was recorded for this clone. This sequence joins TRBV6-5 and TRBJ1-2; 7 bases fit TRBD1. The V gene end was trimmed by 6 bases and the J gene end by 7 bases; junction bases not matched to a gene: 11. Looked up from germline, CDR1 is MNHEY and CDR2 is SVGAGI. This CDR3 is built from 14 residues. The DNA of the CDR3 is TGTGCCAGCAGCCTTTCGACAGGGACATTTGGCTACACCTTC. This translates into CASSLSTGTFGYTF.

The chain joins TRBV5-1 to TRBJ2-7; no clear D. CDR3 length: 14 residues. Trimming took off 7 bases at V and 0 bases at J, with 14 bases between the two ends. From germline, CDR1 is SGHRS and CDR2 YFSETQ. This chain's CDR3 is CASQDGASSYEQYF. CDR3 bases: TGCGCCAGCCAAGACGGAGCTTCCTCCTACGAGCAGTACTTC.

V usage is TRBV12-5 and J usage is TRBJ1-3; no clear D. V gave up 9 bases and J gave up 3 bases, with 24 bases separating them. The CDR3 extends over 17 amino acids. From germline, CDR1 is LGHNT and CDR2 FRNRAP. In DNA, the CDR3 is TGTGCTAGCACTTTTCCGCCTCCATCGTGCCTTGGAAACACCATATATTTT. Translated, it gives CASTFPPPSCLGNTIYF.

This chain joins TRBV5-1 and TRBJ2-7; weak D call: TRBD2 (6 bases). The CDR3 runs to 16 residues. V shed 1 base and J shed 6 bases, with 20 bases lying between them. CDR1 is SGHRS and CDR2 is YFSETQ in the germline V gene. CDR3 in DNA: TGCGCCAGCAGCTTGAGGCCGGGAGTCATCCCTACCGAGCAGTACTTC. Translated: CASSLRPGVIPTEQYF.

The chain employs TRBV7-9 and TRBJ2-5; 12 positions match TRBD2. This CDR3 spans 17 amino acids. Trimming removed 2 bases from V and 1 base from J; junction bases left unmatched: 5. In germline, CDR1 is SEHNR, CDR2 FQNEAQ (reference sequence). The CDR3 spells CASSLRRTSGAQETQYF. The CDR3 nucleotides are TGTGCCAGCAGCTTACGCCGGACTAGCGGGGCCCAAGAGACCCAGTACTTC.

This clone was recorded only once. CDR3 sequence (DNA): TGTGCCAGCAGCGTAGCAGGAACGGTAGCGGGGTTTGGCTACACCTTC. Encoded protein: CASSVAGTVAGFGYTF. The chain is built from TRBV9 and TRBJ1-2; D is undetermined. Germline V gene data show CDR1 as SGDLS and CDR2 as YYNGEE. Between the trimmed V and J ends, which lost 0 bases and 7 bases, there was a span of 19 bases. This CDR3 is 16 amino acids long.

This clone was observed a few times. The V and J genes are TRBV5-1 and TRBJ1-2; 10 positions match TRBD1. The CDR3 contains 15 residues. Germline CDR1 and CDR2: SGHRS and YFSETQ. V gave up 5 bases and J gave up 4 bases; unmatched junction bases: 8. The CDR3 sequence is CASRFGTGVGYGYTF. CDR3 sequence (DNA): TGCGCCAGCAGATTTGGGACAGGGGTGGGCTATGGCTACACCTTC.

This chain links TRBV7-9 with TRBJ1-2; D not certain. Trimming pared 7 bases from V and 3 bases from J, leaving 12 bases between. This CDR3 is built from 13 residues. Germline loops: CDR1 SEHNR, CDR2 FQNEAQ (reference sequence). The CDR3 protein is CASNPDIHYGYTF. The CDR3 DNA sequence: TGTGCCAGCAACCCCGACATCCACTATGGCTACACCTTC.

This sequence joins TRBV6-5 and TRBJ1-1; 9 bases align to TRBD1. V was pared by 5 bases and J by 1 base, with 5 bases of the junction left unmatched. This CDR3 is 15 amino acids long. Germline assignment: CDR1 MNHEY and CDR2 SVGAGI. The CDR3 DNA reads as TGTGCCAGCAGTGCCACACAGGGGGCGAACACTGAAGCTTTCTTT. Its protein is CASSATQGANTEAFF.

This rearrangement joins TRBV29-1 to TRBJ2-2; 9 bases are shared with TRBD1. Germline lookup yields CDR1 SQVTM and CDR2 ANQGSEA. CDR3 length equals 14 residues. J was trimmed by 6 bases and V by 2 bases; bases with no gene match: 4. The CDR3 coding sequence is TGCAGCGTTGAATCCGGGACAGGGCCCGGGGAGCTGTTTTTT. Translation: CSVESGTGPGELFF.

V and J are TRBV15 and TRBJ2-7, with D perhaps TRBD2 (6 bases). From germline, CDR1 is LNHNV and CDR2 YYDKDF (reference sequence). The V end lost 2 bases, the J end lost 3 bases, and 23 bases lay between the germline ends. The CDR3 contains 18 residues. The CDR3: CATSRPPTSGGGFYEQYF. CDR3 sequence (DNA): TGTGCCACCAGCAGACCCCCGACATCTGGGGGAGGATTCTACGAGCAGTACTTC.

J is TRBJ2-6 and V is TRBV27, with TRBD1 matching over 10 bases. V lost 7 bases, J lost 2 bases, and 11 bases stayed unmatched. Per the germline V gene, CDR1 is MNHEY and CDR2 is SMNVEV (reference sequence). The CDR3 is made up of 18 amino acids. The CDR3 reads CASTGTGVGFTGANVLTF. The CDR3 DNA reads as TGTGCCAGCACCGGGACAGGGGTCGGCTTTACTGGGGCCAACGTCCTGACTTTC. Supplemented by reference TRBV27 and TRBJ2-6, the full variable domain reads EAQVTQNPRYLITVTGKKLTVTCSQNMNHEYMSWYRQDPGLGLRQIYYSMNVEVTDKGDVPEGYKVSRKEKRNFPLILESPSPNQTSLYFCASTGTGVGFTGANVLTFGAGSRLTVL.

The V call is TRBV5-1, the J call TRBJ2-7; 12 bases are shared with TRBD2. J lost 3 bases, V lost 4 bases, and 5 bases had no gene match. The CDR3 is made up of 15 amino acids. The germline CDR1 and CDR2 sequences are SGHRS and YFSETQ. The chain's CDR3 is CASSDGLAGIYEQYF. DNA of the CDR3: TGCGCCAGCAGCGATGGACTAGCGGGGATCTACGAGCAGTACTTC.

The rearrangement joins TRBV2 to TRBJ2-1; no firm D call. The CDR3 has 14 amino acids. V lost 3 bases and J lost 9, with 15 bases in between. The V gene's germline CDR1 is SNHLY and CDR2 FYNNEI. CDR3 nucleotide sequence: TGTGCCAGCAGTGATCAAATGGATTGGAGTGAGCAGTTCTTC. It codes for CASSDQMDWSEQFF.

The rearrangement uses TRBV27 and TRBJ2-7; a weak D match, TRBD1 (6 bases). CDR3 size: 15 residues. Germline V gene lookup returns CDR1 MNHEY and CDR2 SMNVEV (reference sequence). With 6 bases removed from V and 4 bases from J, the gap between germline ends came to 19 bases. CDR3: CASRSHREKGYEQYF. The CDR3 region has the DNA TGTGCCAGCAGGTCCCACAGGGAAAAGGGTTACGAGCAGTACTTC.

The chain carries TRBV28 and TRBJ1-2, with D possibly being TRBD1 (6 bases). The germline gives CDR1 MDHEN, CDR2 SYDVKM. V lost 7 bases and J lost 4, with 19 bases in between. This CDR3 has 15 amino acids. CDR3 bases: TGTGCCAGCAACCCTCCGGGACACGGTTCCTATGGCTACACCTTC. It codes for CASNPPGHGSYGYTF.